Listed below are T cell receptor beta chains from one sample, sequenced in a study of cytomegalovirus exposure and HLA in healthy donors. Here immunoSEQ multiplex PCR was the method, and the copy in TCRdb shows in-frame clones only, minus some. Among under 150,000 clones listed, about 84% were seen once. Source material: PBMCs. These receptors came from a boy between 10 and 17 years old in good health and CMV-seronegative. CDR3s include the opening cysteine and the closing phenylalanine or tryptophan. The D gene is left open where the match is weak. Not every row has a clone size; where given, it reads once, few, many or a size class.

few | - | TRBJ1-2 | TRBV5-4 | CASSLAREKGYTF | TGTGCCAGCAGCTTGGCCCGAGAGAAAGGCTACACCTTC
- | TRBD1 | TRBJ2-1 | TRBV19 | CASHRDSFYNEQFF | TGTGCCAGCCACCGGGACAGCTTTTACAATGAGCAGTTCTTC
few | - | TRBJ2-5 | TRBV7-9 | CASSPRRDQETQYF | TGTGCCAGCAGCCCCCGACGGGACCAAGAGACCCAGTACTTC
- | - | TRBJ1-2 | TRBV7-9 | CASSTLGEGTNYGYTF | TGTGCCAGCAGCACCCTCGGGGAGGGGACTAACTATGGCTACACCTTC
- | - | TRBJ2-5 | TRBV7-8 | CASSLGSGPGQETQYF | TGTGCCAGCAGCTTAGGGAGCGGGCCAGGCCAAGAGACCCAGTACTTC
- | TRBD2 | TRBJ2-2 | TRBV2 | CASSPQGREAGELFF | TGTGCCAGCAGCCCCCAGGGACGGGAGGCCGGGGAGCTGTTTTTT
- | - | TRBJ2-1 | TRBV10-3 | CAISDRLGGNEQFF | TGTGCCATCAGTGATCGTCTAGGAGGCAATGAGCAGTTCTTC
few | - | TRBJ2-5 | TRBV25-1 | CASSAVGEARETQYF | TGTGCCAGCAGTGCGGTAGGCGAGGCGCGGGAGACCCAGTACTTC
- | TRBD2 | TRBJ2-1 | TRBV25-1 | CASSDRLAGLLNEQFF | TGTGCCAGCAGTGATCGACTAGCGGGTCTACTCAATGAGCAGTTCTTC
- | TRBD1 | TRBJ1-2 | TRBV5-6 | CASSVLRDRGTNYGYTF | TGTGCCAGCAGCGTGCTAAGGGACAGGGGAACCAACTATGGCTACACCTTC
- | TRBD2 | TRBJ2-1 | TRBV7-2 | CASSLDSSGSAGYNEQFF | TGTGCCAGCAGCTTAGATTCTAGCGGGAGTGCCGGATACAATGAGCAGTTCTTC
- | TRBD1 | TRBJ1-1 | TRBV7-2 | CASSPLIPRQGRMNTEAFF | TGTGCCAGCAGCCCCCTCATCCCCAGACAGGGGCGAATGAACACTGAAGCTTTCTTT
- | - | TRBJ2-1 | TRBV2 | CASSVGGDEQFF | TGTGCCAGCAGTGTTGGGGGCGATGAGCAGTTCTTC
- | TRBD2 | TRBJ2-1 | TRBV7-2 | CASSLRTSEYNEQFF | TGTGCCAGCAGCCTCAGGACTAGCGAATACAATGAGCAGTTCTTC
- | - | TRBJ1-2 | TRBV5-1 | CASTEGREGYTF | TGCGCCAGCACCGAGGGAAGAGAGGGCTACACCTTC
- | TRBD2 | TRBJ2-2 | TRBV2 | CASSELLAGSTGELFF | TGTGCCAGCAGTGAACTCCTAGCGGGATCCACCGGGGAGCTGTTTTTT
- | - | TRBJ2-3 | TRBV5-6 | CASSILRGATFTKDTQYF | TGTGCCAGCAGCATCCTCAGGGGGGCTACCTTCACCAAAGATACGCAGTATTTT
- | - | TRBJ2-1 | TRBV6-5 | CASSYSVAYDEQFF | TGTGCCAGCAGTTACTCGGTAGCGTACGATGAGCAGTTCTTC
- | TRBD1 | TRBJ1-2 | TRBV7-2 | CASSLLRDREYGYTF | TGTGCCAGCAGCTTACTACGGGACAGGGAATATGGCTACACCTTC
- | - | TRBJ2-6 | TRBV5-1 | CASSNSNWANVLTF | TGCGCCAGCAGCAATTCTAACTGGGCCAACGTCCTGACTTTC
medium-sized | - | TRBJ1-1 | TRBV11-3 | CASSPMNTEAFF | TGTGCCAGCAGCCCCATGAACACTGAAGCTTTCTTT
- | TRBD2 | TRBJ2-3 | TRBV4-2 | CASSPTPSGSSVVGDTQYF | TGTGCCAGCAGTCCCACCCCTAGCGGGAGCTCCGTAGTTGGAGATACGCAGTATTTT
- | - | TRBJ2-1 | TRBV4-1 | CASSQDPGEQLF | TGCGCCAGCAGCCAAGATCCGGGTGAGCAGCTCTTC
- | - | TRBJ2-7 | TRBV27 | CASSLVLGQDSGSYEQYF | TGTGCCAGCAGTTTAGTACTCGGACAAGACTCGGGCTCCTACGAGCAGTACTTC
- | - | TRBJ2-7 | TRBV10-2 | CASSELADAYEQYF | TGCGCCAGCAGTGAGCTAGCTGACGCCTACGAGCAGTACTTC